This T cell receptor beta chain was sequenced for a study of cytomegalovirus exposure and HLA in healthy donors. Regarding the study as a whole: There were some V segments, including TRBV6-2 and TRBV6-3, excluded as indistinguishable.

With regard to this clone: The antigen remains undetermined.

A multiplex PCR was run with 60 Vbeta primers and 13 Jbeta primers. The table came from immunoSEQ multiplex PCR; TCRdb's copy has only in-frame clones and leaves some out. The data show under 150,000 clones, 75% to 80% seen once. The germline V gene has CDR1 SGHNT and CDR2 YENEEA. Trimming at V came to 3 bases and at J to 4 bases, leaving 12 bases not matched to a gene. The CDR3 totals 17 residues. The J gene is TRBJ2-5, the V gene TRBV11-3, with TRBD2 identical over 9 bases. The source of this sequence is a woman aged 40 to 50 in good health and CMV-seropositive. Sample: PBMCs. CDR3 in DNA: TGTGCCAGCAGCTTCGGACATCTTAGCGGGAGAGGAGAGACCCAGTACTTC. Amino acids: CASSFGHLSGRGETQYF.